Listed below are T cell receptor beta chains from one sample, sequenced in a study of CD4 T cell repertoires in COVID-19. The protocol was immunoSEQ multiplex PCR, while the TCRdb copy is restricted to in-frame clones and leaves out a portion. Here the sample spans hundreds of clones, 8% to 10% being singletons. What these receptors recognize is not known. The sample was central memory CD4+ T cells, cultured in vitro, taken after recovery from COVID-19. The receptors come from a human donor who had COVID-19. CDR3s include the opening cysteine and the closing phenylalanine or tryptophan. A D gene is named only where the DNA matches it firmly. A row's size may be missing; if present it is once, few, many or a size class.

CDR3 protein: CASSIVRGRSTDTQYF
CDR3 DNA: TGTGCCAGTAGTATAGTACGGGGGCGGTCCACAGATACGCAGTATTTT
J gene: TRBJ2-3
D gene: -
clone size: large
V gene: TRBV19

CDR3 protein: CASSESSRLYGYTF
CDR3 DNA: TGTGCCAGCAGTGAAAGTTCGAGACTTTATGGCTACACCTTC
J gene: TRBJ1-2
D gene: -
clone size: large
V gene: TRBV6-1

CDR3 protein: CASSLGQGRTEAFF
CDR3 DNA: TGTGCCAGCAGCCTCGGACAGGGACGGACTGAAGCTTTCTTT
J gene: TRBJ1-1
D gene: TRBD1
clone size: large
V gene: TRBV3-1/TRBV3-2

CDR3 protein: CATTLSQSTPYFPRADTQYF
CDR3 DNA: TGTGCCACCACCCTATCCCAAAGTACCCCTTACTTCCCCCGCGCAGATACGCAGTATTTT
J gene: TRBJ2-3
D gene: -
clone size: -
V gene: TRBV15

CDR3 protein: CASSVGEGREKLFF
CDR3 DNA: TGTGCCAGCAGCGTAGGGGAGGGTCGGGAAAAACTGTTTTTT
J gene: TRBJ1-4
D gene: -
clone size: medium-sized
V gene: TRBV9

CDR3 protein: CASSPRGPIYGYTF
CDR3 DNA: TGTGCCAGCAGTCCTCGGGGACCCATCTATGGCTACACCTTC
J gene: TRBJ1-2
D gene: -
clone size: large
V gene: TRBV25-1

CDR3 protein: CASSTGLAGGTDTQYF
CDR3 DNA: TGTGCCAGCAGCACGGGACTAGCGGGAGGAACAGATACGCAGTATTTT
J gene: TRBJ2-3
D gene: TRBD2
clone size: -
V gene: TRBV9

CDR3 protein: CASSKTGRNTEAFF
CDR3 DNA: TGTGCCAGCAGCAAGACAGGGCGAAACACTGAAGCTTTCTTT
J gene: TRBJ1-1
D gene: TRBD1
clone size: medium-sized
V gene: TRBV5-6

CDR3 protein: CASSYKGDYGYTF
CDR3 DNA: TGTGCCAGCAGTTACAAAGGGGACTATGGCTACACCTTC
J gene: TRBJ1-2
D gene: -
clone size: large
V gene: TRBV6-2/TRBV6-3

CDR3 protein: CASSLSGRLVGFGKLFF
CDR3 DNA: TGTGCCAGCAGTTTATCGGGGAGGCTAGTCGGGTTCGGAAAACTGTTTTTT
J gene: TRBJ1-4
D gene: -
clone size: medium-sized
V gene: TRBV27

CDR3 protein: CAAQERQGSFEQYF
CDR3 DNA: TGTGCCGCTCAAGAGAGACAGGGGAGCTTCGAGCAGTACTTC
J gene: TRBJ2-7
D gene: TRBD1
clone size: medium-sized
V gene: TRBV6-1

CDR3 protein: CSSGTGSPYGYTF
CDR3 DNA: TGCAGCTCTGGTACCGGGAGCCCCTATGGCTACACCTTC
J gene: TRBJ1-2
D gene: -
clone size: medium-sized
V gene: TRBV29-1

CDR3 protein: CASSHANEAFF
CDR3 DNA: TGTGCCAGCAGCCACGCGAATGAAGCTTTCTTT
J gene: TRBJ1-1
D gene: -
clone size: large
V gene: TRBV3-1/TRBV3-2

CDR3 protein: CASSYSPGTLDGYTF
CDR3 DNA: TGTGCCAGCAGTTACTCTCCCGGGACCTTAGATGGCTACACCTTC
J gene: TRBJ1-2
D gene: -
clone size: large
V gene: TRBV6-2/TRBV6-3

CDR3 protein: CASSSPGALWGYTF
CDR3 DNA: TGTGCCAGCAGCTCTCCGGGGGCCCTATGGGGCTACACCTTC
J gene: TRBJ1-2
D gene: -
clone size: medium-sized
V gene: TRBV6-5

CDR3 protein: CASSRTPGSLNGYTF
CDR3 DNA: TGTGCCAGCAGCAGAACGCCAGGAAGTCTGAATGGCTACACCTTC
J gene: TRBJ1-2
D gene: -
clone size: medium-sized
V gene: TRBV5-8

CDR3 protein: CASSLARLSNTGELFF
CDR3 DNA: TGTGCCAGCAGCTTGGCGCGCCTATCGAACACCGGGGAGCTGTTTTTT
J gene: TRBJ2-2
D gene: -
clone size: medium-sized
V gene: TRBV5-5

CDR3 protein: CASSRYLAGGDTQYF
CDR3 DNA: TGCGCCAGCAGCCGATATCTAGCGGGGGGAGATACGCAGTATTTT
J gene: TRBJ2-3
D gene: TRBD2
clone size: medium-sized
V gene: TRBV5-1

CDR3 protein: CASTPPRGGLNGYTF
CDR3 DNA: TGTGCCAGCACCCCCCCGAGAGGGGGTCTCAATGGCTACACCTTC
J gene: TRBJ1-2
D gene: -
clone size: medium-sized
V gene: TRBV28

CDR3 protein: CASSIDGQGTLAKNIQYF
CDR3 DNA: TGTGCCAGTAGTATCGATGGACAGGGGACCCTAGCCAAAAACATTCAGTACTTC
J gene: TRBJ2-4
D gene: TRBD1
clone size: medium-sized
V gene: TRBV19

CDR3 protein: CASSYRGITPEAFF
CDR3 DNA: TGTGCCAGCAGTTACCGGGGCATAACACCTGAAGCTTTCTTT
J gene: TRBJ1-1
D gene: -
clone size: large
V gene: TRBV6-5

CDR3 protein: CASNYRGLTGELFF
CDR3 DNA: TGTGCCAGCAATTACAGGGGGCTTACCGGGGAGCTGTTTTTT
J gene: TRBJ2-2
D gene: TRBD1
clone size: large
V gene: TRBV6-5

CDR3 protein: CASSFGHSGDGETQYF
CDR3 DNA: TGCGCCAGCAGCTTTGGGCACAGCGGGGATGGGGAGACCCAGTACTTC
J gene: TRBJ2-5
D gene: TRBD2
clone size: medium-sized
V gene: TRBV5-1

CDR3 protein: CASSPPGAVPGGYTF
CDR3 DNA: TGTGCCAGCAGTCCCCCTGGGGCTGTACCCGGTGGCTACACCTTC
J gene: TRBJ1-2
D gene: -
clone size: few
V gene: TRBV6-5

CDR3 protein: CASSYRGGSNGYTF
CDR3 DNA: TGTGCCAGCAGTTACAGGGGGGGTAGTAATGGCTACACCTTC
J gene: TRBJ1-2
D gene: -
clone size: medium-sized
V gene: TRBV6-5

CDR3 protein: CASSYSGGGLPDGYTF
CDR3 DNA: TGTGCCAGCAGTTACTCAGGGGGCGGTCTTCCGGATGGCTACACCTTC
J gene: TRBJ1-2
D gene: TRBD1
clone size: large
V gene: TRBV6-5

CDR3 protein: CASSVYRVTNTGELFF
CDR3 DNA: TGTGCCAGCAGCGTCTACAGGGTCACGAACACCGGGGAGCTGTTTTTT
J gene: TRBJ2-2
D gene: -
clone size: medium-sized
V gene: TRBV9

CDR3 protein: CASSEIAGSMEQFF
CDR3 DNA: TGTGCCAGCAGTGAGATAGCGGGGTCCATGGAGCAGTTCTTC
J gene: TRBJ2-1
D gene: TRBD2
clone size: -
V gene: TRBV6-6

CDR3 protein: CASSLRGAQGYTF
CDR3 DNA: TGTGCCAGCAGTTTAAGGGGGGCGCAGGGCTACACCTTC
J gene: TRBJ1-2
D gene: -
clone size: medium-sized
V gene: TRBV27

CDR3 protein: CASSYRQGAPTGELFF
CDR3 DNA: TGTGCCAGCAGTTACAGGCAGGGGGCGCCTACCGGGGAGCTGTTTTTT
J gene: TRBJ2-2
D gene: TRBD1
clone size: medium-sized
V gene: TRBV6-6

CDR3 protein: CASSLGPNNSPLHF
CDR3 DNA: TGTGCCAGCAGCCTGGGACCGAATAATTCACCCCTCCACTTT
J gene: TRBJ1-6
D gene: -
clone size: medium-sized
V gene: TRBV9

CDR3 protein: CASSERGGGSGYTF
CDR3 DNA: TGTGCCAGCAGTGAACGGGGGGGCGGCAGTGGCTACACCTTC
J gene: TRBJ1-2
D gene: -
clone size: large
V gene: TRBV6-1

CDR3 protein: CAWSSIYEQFF
CDR3 DNA: TGTGCCTGGAGTAGTATCTATGAGCAGTTCTTC
J gene: TRBJ2-1
D gene: -
clone size: large
V gene: TRBV30

CDR3 protein: CASSYRDRVNTGELFF
CDR3 DNA: TGTGCCAGCAGCTACCGGGACAGGGTGAACACCGGGGAGCTGTTTTTT
J gene: TRBJ2-2
D gene: TRBD1
clone size: medium-sized
V gene: TRBV9

CDR3 protein: CASSFGGEETQYF
CDR3 DNA: TGTGCCAGCAGCTTTGGGGGAGAAGAGACCCAGTACTTC
J gene: TRBJ2-5
D gene: -
clone size: few
V gene: TRBV5-5